These 3 T cell receptor beta chains were sequenced from one sample in a study of T-cell reconstitution after alpha-beta-depleted transplantation in children. Molecular barcoding with unique molecular identifiers was used for the TCRbeta library. TCRdb itself ran the PCR reads through MiXCR, one entry per CDR3 protein. This table has about 640,000 distinct CDR3 sequences, roughly 13% appearing once. Source: PBMCs, mostly from graft donor cells, taken 360 days after TCRalphabeta/CD19-depleted stem cell transplant. These receptors were taken from a male patient younger than 18 who had a stem cell transplant for acute myeloid leukemia, so the T cells may come from the graft donor.

This clonotype was recorded a few times. This rearrangement joins TRBV28 to TRBJ1-2; 9 nucleotides match TRBD1. In germline, CDR1 is MDHEN, CDR2 SYDVKM. The CDR3 runs to 16 residues. Trimming cost V 5 bases and J 2 bases; bases outside gene matches: 9. In DNA, the CDR3 is TGTGCCAGCAGTAAGAGGACAGGGGTTGGAAACTATGGCTACACCTTC. Translated, it gives CASSKRTGVGNYGYTF.

The chain combines TRBV25-1 with TRBJ1-2; no clear D gene. The CDR3 runs 13 residues. Trimming removed 2 bases from V and 8 bases from J, with 12 bases in between. The germline gives CDR1 MGHDK, CDR2 SYGVNS. The chain's CDR3 is CASSELGVTGYTF. The CDR3 DNA reads as TGTGCCAGCAGTGAACTTGGGGTAACGGGCTACACCTTC.

V is TRBV20-1 and J is TRBJ2-3, with 15 bases matching TRBD2. The CDR3 is 17 residues long. Losses at the gene ends were 3 bases for V and 3 bases for J; bases not matched to a gene: 7. Germline CDR1 DFQATT, CDR2 SNEGSKA (reference sequence). The CDR3 spells CSARIGLAGGRTDTQYF. CDR3 sequence (DNA): TGCAGTGCTAGGATCGGACTAGCGGGAGGGAGGACAGATACGCAGTATTTT.